This TCR beta chain was retrieved from a study of cytomegalovirus exposure and HLA in healthy donors. General observations from the study: In a later analysis, common viral pathogens appeared linked to several of the most significant clusters.

Germline V CDR1 and CDR2: MNHEY, SVGAGI. CDR3 length: 14 amino acids. The V end lost 0 bases, the J end lost 3 bases, and 9 bases lay between the germline ends. PCR used 60 Vbeta primers and 13 Jbeta primers. The assay was immunoSEQ multiplex PCR, and TCRdb's table has in-frame clones only and misses some. The profile covers some 150,000 clones, with just under 85% appearing a single time and about 1.5% taken by the ten largest. As for this clone: Its specificity is unknown.

The TCR comes from a young man in good health and CMV-seropositive. Sequencing was carried out using PBMCs. The V and J genes are TRBV6-5 and TRBJ2-7; D gene ambiguous. DNA for the CDR3: TGTGCCAGCAGTTACTCGAGAACGGGCTACGAGCAGTACTTC. Amino acids: CASSYSRTGYEQYF.